This T cell receptor (beta chain) emerged from a study of shared clonotypes between healthy human individuals. Study-level information: For every donor, three CD4 naive, three CD4 memory, two CD8 naive and one CD8 memory plates were used.

The germline gives CDR1 SGHDT, CDR2 YYEEEE. Unmatched junction bases numbered 8, after V lost 6 bases and J lost 3 bases. This CDR3 region has 15 residues. Over several immunoSEQ plates, each subset's genomic DNA was distributed in even portions. Per the original data handling: There were no quality scores in the junction-only immunoSEQ sequences, so filtering differed. Profiling relied on immunoSEQ multiplex PCR, and the TCRdb table lists in-frame clones only, not all of them. The V and J calls and clone size are taken from that table; D and trimming were inferred from the DNA. The sample contains roughly 2.2 million clones, approximately 93% of which appear only once. As for this clone: Antigen: not known.

Study-wide results and caveats: The naive CD4 repertoires of a handful of donors were compared, and around 4.9% of clonotypes were shared.

Sequences were obtained from naive CD4+ T cells from PBMCs. Subset reported: CD45RA+ positively selected. The sequence derives from a man aged 18 to 35 in good health. Some clones in this sample may be carry-over from other donors' samples. The V gene is TRBV5-6, the J gene TRBJ2-3; 9 bases map to TRBD1. The CDR3 coding sequence is TGTGCCAGCATTACCTTGACAGGGGGGACAGATACGCAGTATTTT. Its translation is CASITLTGGTDTQYF.